This T cell receptor beta chain was sequenced in a study of PD-1 and CTLA-4 blockade in melanoma. Repertoires were generated with immunoSEQ multiplex PCR, while TCRdb's copy carries only in-frame clones and drops some. The top ten clones hold about 9.4% of a sample with 25,000 to 35,000 clones, 80% to 95% of them seen once. Germline CDR1 and CDR2: LGHNA and YNFKEQ. V was shortened by 2 bases and J by 0 bases, with 11 bases between the two germline ends. This CDR3 contains 15 residues. The origin of this receptor is a human donor with melanoma. The chain employs TRBV4-2 and TRBJ2-7; tentatively, D is TRBD1 (5 bases). The sample here was CD8+ T cells from peripheral blood, taken from a patient given anti-PD-1 treatment. CDR3 residues: CASSQWKGNSYEQYF. The CDR3 DNA reads as TGTGCCAGCAGCCAATGGAAGGGGAACTCCTACGAGCAGTACTTC.